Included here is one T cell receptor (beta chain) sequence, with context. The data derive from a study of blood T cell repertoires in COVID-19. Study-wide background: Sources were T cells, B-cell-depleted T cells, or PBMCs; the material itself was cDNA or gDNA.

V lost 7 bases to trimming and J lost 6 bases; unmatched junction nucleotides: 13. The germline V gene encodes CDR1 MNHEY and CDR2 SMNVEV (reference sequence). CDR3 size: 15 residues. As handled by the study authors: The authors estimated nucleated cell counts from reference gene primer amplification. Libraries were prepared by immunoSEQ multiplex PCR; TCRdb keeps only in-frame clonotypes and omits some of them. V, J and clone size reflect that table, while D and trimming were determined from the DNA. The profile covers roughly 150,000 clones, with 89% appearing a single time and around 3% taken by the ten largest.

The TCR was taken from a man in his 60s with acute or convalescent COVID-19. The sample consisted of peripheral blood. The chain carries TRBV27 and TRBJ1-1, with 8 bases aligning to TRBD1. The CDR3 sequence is CASTQSSRGLSEAFF. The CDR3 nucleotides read TGTGCCAGCACCCAAAGCTCCAGGGGGCTCTCTGAAGCTTTCTTT.